One sample yielded the 29 T cell receptor beta chains listed below, sequenced in a study of T cells in women clearing cervical HPV infection. TCRdb's copy holds only in-frame clones and misses some; the assay was immunoSEQ multiplex PCR. The sample has about 28,000 clones. Sequences were obtained from blood buffy coat. These receptors all come from a woman aged 18 to 75 with a cervical HPV16 infection that either progressed to CIN3+ or cleared (not recorded which).

Comments on this clone: With the read ending 3 residues before the CDR3 end, the germline J gene is used to fill in that end. The rearrangement uses TRBV7-6 and TRBJ2-1; the D is unclear. V shed 3 bases and J shed 3 bases, with 3 bases lying between them. CDR1 is SGHVS, CDR2 FNYEAQ, per germline. There are 12 residues in the CDR3. CDR3: CASSFLYNEQFF. The part of the CDR3 DNA that was read is TGTGCCAGCAGCTTCCTCTACAATGAG.

In the case of this clone: The read gets to within 3 residues of the CDR3 end, and the germline J gene fills in the rest. This chain connects TRBV5-1 to TRBJ1-6; D perhaps matches TRBD1 (5 bases). The CDR3 runs to 15 residues. V lost 5 bases and J lost 6, with 15 bases in between. In germline, CDR1 is SGHRS, CDR2 YFSETQ. The CDR3 is CASRAQQDLNSPLHF. The part of the CDR3 DNA that was read is TGCGCCAGCAGGGCCCAACAGGACCTTAATTCACCC.

Concerning this clone: The read falls 3 residues short of the CDR3 end, and the missing part is taken from the germline J gene. The chain carries TRBV6-2 or TRBV6-3 and TRBJ1-2; D may be TRBD1 (5 bases). Germline V gene lookup returns CDR1 MNHEY and CDR2 SVGEGT. The CDR3 sequence is 14 residues long. Trimming cost V 4 bases and J 4 bases, with 13 bases left between them. The CDR3 spells CASSSGGGVYGYTF. Incomplete CDR3 DNA: TGTGCCAGCAGTTCGGGGGGGGGTGTCTATGGC.

Points on this clone: The read comes to an end 3 residues before the CDR3 does, leaving the germline J gene to fill in the end. The chain uses TRBV2 and TRBJ1-1, with D unresolved. The CDR3 is made up of 14 amino acids. The germline V and J ends were trimmed by 7 bases and 2 bases, with 14 bases remaining between them. Germline CDR1 is SNHLY and CDR2 is FYNNEI. The covered CDR3 bases are TGTGCCAGCATCCGAGGAAGGGTTAACACTGAA. Translation gives CASIRGRVNTE. In full, the CDR3 reads CASIRGRVNTEAFF.

About this clone itself: Coverage ceases 3 residues before the CDR3 finishes, and the germline J gene fills in the end. This chain connects TRBV4-1 to TRBJ2-6; 8 nucleotides align to TRBD1. The trim removed 3 bases at V and 3 bases at J, leaving 7 bases unmatched. CDR1 is MGHRA and CDR2 is YSYEKL in the germline V gene. This CDR3 region has 17 residues. The sequenced part of the CDR3 DNA is TGCGCCAGCAGCCAGGGACAGGATTCTAGTGGGGCCAACGTC. It translates to CASSQGQDSSGANV. The entire CDR3 is CASSQGQDSSGANVLTF.

Comment on this clone: The read is 3 residues too short to cover the CDR3 end, so that end is filled in from the germline J gene. This rearrangement joins TRBV5-1 to TRBJ2-1; no reliable D call. This CDR3 region has 20 residues. Germline CDR1 reads SGHRS; CDR2 reads YFSETQ. Trimming left V 3 bases short and J 4 bases short, with 29 bases between. The CDR3 DNA, read in part, is TGCGCCAGCAGCTCCCCCCTGCGTCGTGGCCATTCGGGTCTGTACAATGAG. Translated: CASSSPLRRGHSGLYNE. The entire CDR3 sequence reads CASSSPLRRGHSGLYNEQFF. Complete variable domain (other parts from reference TRBV5-1 and TRBJ2-1): KAGVTQTPRYLIKTRGQQVTLSCSPISGHRSVSWYQQTPGQGLQFLFEYFSETQRNKGNFPGRFSGRQFSNSRSEMNVSTLELGDSALYLCASSSPLRRGHSGLYNEQFFGPGTRLTVL.

Remarks on this clone: The sequenced fragment ends 3 residues before the CDR3 boundary, so the rest is inferred from the germline J gene. This chain joins TRBV2 and TRBJ1-4, with 7 bases identical to TRBD1. The trim removed 8 bases at V and 4 bases at J, leaving 7 bases unmatched. This CDR3 spans 14 amino acids. Germline values: CDR1 SNHLY, CDR2 FYNNEI. Incomplete CDR3 DNA: TGTGCCAGCGGGAGGGGGCCGATTAATGAAAAA. Translated: CASGRGPINEK. The full CDR3 sequence reads CASGRGPINEKLFF.

As concerns this clone: The read halts 3 residues ahead of the CDR3 end, with the missing end drawn from the germline J gene. This chain links TRBV2 with TRBJ1-1, with 7 bases matching TRBD1. The germline V gene has CDR1 SNHLY and CDR2 FYNNEI. The J segment lost 6 bases and the V segment lost 5 bases, leaving 6 bases of the junction unmatched. The CDR3 contains 13 residues. CDR3 DNA, as far as it was read: TGTGCCAGCAGTACACAGGGGCGGGCTGAA. Its translation: CASSTQGRAE. The CDR3, in full, reads CASSTQGRAEAFF.

Details on this clone: The read halts 3 residues ahead of the CDR3 end, with the missing end drawn from the germline J gene. The gene calls are TRBV30 and TRBJ1-4; tentative D call: TRBD1 (5 bases). The CDR3 contains 13 residues. Germline lookup yields CDR1 GTSNPN and CDR2 SVGIG (reference sequence). This CDR3 reads CAWTGSGANVLFF. The part of the CDR3 DNA that was read is TGTGCCTGGACAGGGTCTGGGGCCAACGTA.

Remarks on this clone: The read terminates 3 residues ahead of where the CDR3 ends, so the germline J gene completes it. This sequence joins TRBV7-6 and TRBJ2-1, with D perhaps given as TRBD1 or TRBD2 (5 bases each). CDR3 size: 16 residues. The ends were cut back, 4 bases at V and 0 bases at J, with 13 bases in the middle. Germline values: CDR1 SGHVS, CDR2 FNYEAQ. CDR3 bases read: TGTGCCAGCAGCTACCCAGGGAGTAGCTCCTACAATGAG. Translating it yields CASSYPGSSSYNE. The complete CDR3 protein is CASSYPGSSSYNEQFF.

By frequency, this clone is medium-sized. The sequence runs out 3 residues before the end of the CDR3; the remainder is reconstructed from the germline J gene. The V and J genes are TRBV4-2 and TRBJ2-1; possibly TRBD2 for D (5 bases). Germline assignment: CDR1 LGHNA and CDR2 YNFKEQ. This CDR3 is 20 amino acids long. Trimming removed 4 bases from V and 0 bases from J, with 25 bases in between. The DNA read from the CDR3 is TGTGCCAGCAGCCGCGACCCGCCCCAGGCCGGACTTCACTCCTACAATGAG. Amino acids: CASSRDPPQAGLHSYNE. The entire CDR3 protein is CASSRDPPQAGLHSYNEQFF.

As concerns this clone: Mismatch with germline at one junction end may stem from a read error. Read coverage stops 3 residues before the CDR3 terminus; the germline J gene supplies the remainder. The V call is TRBV2, the J call TRBJ1-2; D perhaps matches TRBD1 (6 bases). The CDR3 loop spans 14 amino acids. From germline, CDR1 is SNHLY and CDR2 FYNNEI. The covered CDR3 bases are TGTGCCAGCAGTGAGCGGCAGGGGAACTCTGGC. This sequence encodes CASSERQGNSG. The whole CDR3 protein is CASSERQGNSGYTF.

Turning to this clone: The CDR3 extends 3 residues past the end of the read, so its final part is completed from the germline J gene. J is TRBJ1-1 and V is TRBV5-1; D not certain. Trimming cost V 0 bases and J 0 bases, with 6 bases left between them. Germline values: CDR1 SGHRS, CDR2 YFSETQ. This CDR3 has 14 amino acids. CDR3 region: CASSLARVNTEAFF. Partial CDR3 DNA: TGCGCCAGCAGCTTGGCCCGGGTGAACACTGAA. The entire variable domain, with the rest obtained from reference TRBV5-1 and TRBJ1-1, is as follows: KAGVTQTPRYLIKTRGQQVTLSCSPISGHRSVSWYQQTPGQGLQFLFEYFSETQRNKGNFPGRFSGRQFSNSRSEMNVSTLELGDSALYLCASSLARVNTEAFFGQGTRLTVV.

Regarding this clone: The read ends 3 residues early relative to the CDR3; the germline J gene fills the gap. The chain couples TRBV6-2 or TRBV6-3 to TRBJ1-6; D not resolved. Germline assignment: CDR1 MNHEY and CDR2 SVGEGT. The CDR3 contains 13 residues. Deletions cut 6 bases from V and 5 bases from J, with 8 bases between. The sequenced part of the CDR3 DNA is TGTGCCAGCAGCTGGGCAGATAATTCACCC. Translation: CASSWADNSP. The full CDR3 protein is CASSWADNSPLHF.

As for this clone: The DNA ends 3 residues before the CDR3 does, and the rest of the CDR3 is filled in from the germline J gene. The chain has TRBV7-3 and TRBJ1-2; D unclear. The germline V gene has CDR1 SGHTA and CDR2 FQGTGA. This CDR3 region has 15 residues. Here the CDR3 reads CASSLSPGIYNDYTF. CDR3 DNA, as far as it was read: TGTGCCAGCAGCTTGTCCCCAGGTATATACAATGAC.

A word on this clone: Read sequence stops 3 residues before the CDR3 end, and the germline J gene provides the missing end. At the DNA level, this CDR3 is encoded by other sequences in the same sample as well. The V call is TRBV5-1, the J call TRBJ1-3, with D maybe TRBD1 (6 bases). Trimming took off 0 bases at V and 3 bases at J, with 7 bases between the two ends. In germline, CDR1 is SGHRS, CDR2 YFSETQ. The CDR3 is 14 residues long. CDR3 DNA (partial): TGCGCCAGCAGCTTGGACAGGGATGGAAACACC. Its translation is CASSLDRDGNT. The CDR3 in its entirety is CASSLDRDGNTIYF. The full variable domain, completed using reference TRBV5-1 and TRBJ1-3, is KAGVTQTPRYLIKTRGQQVTLSCSPISGHRSVSWYQQTPGQGLQFLFEYFSETQRNKGNFPGRFSGRQFSNSRSEMNVSTLELGDSALYLCASSLDRDGNTIYFGEGSWLTVV.

According to its frequency, this clone is medium-sized. The CDR3 end lies 3 residues beyond the end of the read and is filled in from the germline J gene. The genes are TRBV20-1 and TRBJ2-3; TRBD1 agrees at 7 bases. Trimming took 6 bases from V and 6 from J; bases not matched to a gene: 9. CDR1 is DFQATT and CDR2 is SNEGSKA in the germline V gene (reference sequence). The CDR3 extends over 13 amino acids. The CDR3 loop is CSASIPGGDTQYF. The CDR3 DNA, read in part, is TGCAGTGCCTCAATTCCAGGGGGTGATACG.

In regard to this clone: The read ends 3 residues shy of where the CDR3 ends; the end is completed using the germline J gene. In the same sample, other DNA sequences code for this CDR3. The V and J genes are TRBV20-1 and TRBJ1-6, with TRBD1 as a possible D gene (5 bases). The germline V gene has CDR1 DFQATT and CDR2 SNEGSKA (reference sequence). The CDR3 spans 12 residues. The V gene lost 5 bases and the J gene lost 9 bases, with 11 bases spanning the gap. CDR3 amino acids: CSAGAMGSPLHF. The part of the CDR3 DNA that was read is TGCAGTGCTGGGGCCATGGGTTCACCC.

Note on this clone: The read ends 3 residues early relative to the CDR3; the germline J gene fills the gap. The chain is built from TRBV25-1 and TRBJ1-2; D gene uncertain. V was shortened by 10 bases and J by 7 bases, with 16 bases between the two germline ends. The CDR3 totals 12 residues. The germline V gene has CDR1 MGHDK and CDR2 SYGVNS. This CDR3 is CATGRGKGGYTF. CDR3 DNA (partial): TGTGCCACAGGACGGGGTAAGGGTGGC.

Note on this clone: The CDR3 end lies 3 residues beyond the end of the read and is filled in from the germline J gene. The genes are TRBV5-1 and TRBJ2-1, with 11 bases fitting TRBD2. The CDR3 is 16 residues long. Trimming took 4 bases from V and 8 from J; bases not matched to a gene: 11. Germline V gives CDR1 SGHRS, CDR2 YFSETQ. The DNA read from the CDR3 is TGCGCCAGCAGCCCAAACCCCCCGGGACTAGCGGATGAG. It translates to CASSPNPPGLADE. The CDR3 in full is CASSPNPPGLADEQFF.

As to this clone: The read finishes 3 residues shy of the CDR3 end, and the germline J gene is used to complete it. The chain is built from TRBV25-1 and TRBJ2-7; tentatively, D is TRBD1 (6 bases). The V gene lost 2 bases and the J gene lost 4 bases, with 12 bases spanning the gap. This CDR3 is 14 amino acids long. Germline CDR1 is MGHDK and CDR2 is SYGVNS. The CDR3 DNA, read in part, is TGTGCCAGCAGTGAAACAGGGATTGTATACGAG. Residues: CASSETGIVYE. The CDR3 as a whole reads CASSETGIVYEQYF.

A remark on this clone: The read ends 3 residues shy of where the CDR3 ends; the end is completed using the germline J gene. The chain couples TRBV19 to TRBJ1-2; 11 nucleotides line up with TRBD1. The CDR3 is 14 residues long. CDR1 is LNHDA and CDR2 is SQIVND in the germline V gene (reference sequence). CDR3 in amino acids: CASSRRDRGEGYTF. The sequenced part of the CDR3 DNA is TGTGCCAGTAGTAGAAGGGACAGGGGGGAAGGC.

CDR3 bases read: TGTGCCAGCAGCCTAATGGGGGGGGGAGAAGAGACC. Protein sequence: CASSLMGGGEET. In full, the CDR3 is CASSLMGGGEETQYF. The chain has TRBV11-3 and TRBJ2-5; TRBD2 matches at 7 bases. Read coverage stops 3 residues before the CDR3 terminus; the germline J gene supplies the remainder. Germline assignment: CDR1 SGHNT and CDR2 YENEEA. V was pared by 5 bases and J by 3 bases, with 9 bases of the junction left unmatched. The length of the CDR3 is 15 residues. The entire variable domain, with the rest obtained from reference TRBV11-3 and TRBJ2-5, is as follows: EAGVVQSPRYKIIEKKQPVAFWCNPISGHNTLYWYLQNLGQGPELLIRYENEEAVDDSQLPKDRFSAERLKGVDSTLKIQPAELGDSAVYLCASSLMGGGEETQYFGPGTRLLVL.

On this clone itself: The CDR3 end lies 3 residues beyond the end of the read and is filled in from the germline J gene. The chain is built from TRBV5-1 and TRBJ2-5, with no clear D. The CDR3 spans 14 residues. In germline, CDR1 is SGHRS, CDR2 YFSETQ. V shed 4 bases and J shed 1 base, with 11 bases lying between them. CDR3 region: CASSILPTQETQYF. CDR3 bases read: TGCGCCAGCAGCATACTACCGACCCAAGAGACC. Based on the CDR3 plus reference TRBV5-1 and TRBJ2-5, the full variable domain is KAGVTQTPRYLIKTRGQQVTLSCSPISGHRSVSWYQQTPGQGLQFLFEYFSETQRNKGNFPGRFSGRQFSNSRSEMNVSTLELGDSALYLCASSILPTQETQYFGPGTRLLVL.

In regard to this clone: Sequencing ends 3 residues short of the CDR3 end; the germline J gene provides the rest. The genes are TRBV10-3 and TRBJ2-5; no clear D gene. The CDR3 extends over 12 amino acids. CDR1 and CDR2 from the germline V gene are ENHRY and SYGVKD. V was trimmed by 3 bases and J by 3 bases, leaving 5 bases between them. Partial CDR3 DNA: TGTGCCATCAGTGACAGGAAAGAGACC. Amino acid sequence: CAISDRKET. The full CDR3 protein is CAISDRKETQYF.

CDR3 amino acids: CASSPERGTITQYF. The DNA read from the CDR3 is TGTGCCAGCAGCCCCGAAAGGGGTACTATCACT. The chain links TRBV5-5 to TRBJ2-4, with D possibly matching TRBD1 (5 bases). The CDR3 end lies 3 residues beyond the end of the read and is filled in from the germline J gene. The V gene's germline CDR1 is SGHKS and CDR2 YYEKEE (reference sequence). The CDR3 spans 14 residues.

Notes on this clone: The read comes to an end 3 residues before the CDR3 does, leaving the germline J gene to fill in the end. This chain joins TRBV5-7 and TRBJ1-4; D might be TRBD1 (5 bases). TRBV5-7 is placed among ORFs of uncertain function. The CDR3 runs 14 residues. CDR3 loop: CASSLLGQNSPLFF. Partial CDR3 DNA: TGTGCCAGCAGCTTGCTGGGGCAGAATTCACCA.

Turning to this clone: The read terminates 3 residues ahead of where the CDR3 ends, so the germline J gene completes it. The rearrangement links TRBV5-1 to TRBJ2-7; the match to TRBD1 covers 9 bases. Germline trimming cut 4 bases from V and 0 bases from J; bases unmatched to any gene: 8. Germline V CDR1 and CDR2: SGHRS, YFSETQ. The CDR3 has 16 amino acids. The sequenced CDR3 bases are TGCGCCAGCAGCCCAGGGACAGGGAGTCCCTCCTACGAG. Protein product: CASSPGTGSPSYE. The entire CDR3 reads CASSPGTGSPSYEQYF.

With respect to this clone: The sequenced fragment ends 3 residues before the CDR3 boundary, so the rest is inferred from the germline J gene. The J gene is TRBJ2-4, the V gene TRBV19; 9 nucleotides agree with TRBD1. Germline V gene lookup returns CDR1 LNHDA and CDR2 SQIVND (reference sequence). The CDR3 totals 14 residues. CDR3 sequence reads: CASIPGQGVYGQYF. CDR3 DNA (partial): TGTGCCAGTATTCCGGGACAGGGAGTTTATGGT.